Below, 11 T cell receptor beta chains from the same sample are listed, as sequenced in a study of cytomegalovirus exposure and HLA in healthy donors (dated by TCRdb to 2016 to 2017). Receptor libraries were prepared by the immunoSEQ multiplex PCR assay. The multiplex PCR relied on a mix of 60 forward primers for TCR Vbeta segments and 13 reverse primers for TCR Jbeta segments. TCRdb limited this immuneACCESS table to in-frame rearrangements with V and J called. A share of clones is missing; checked studies link under half to unresolved V genes, and the rest is unexplained. Recorded for this sample are approximately 180,000 clones; 70% to 85% of them occurred a single time. Around 3.5% of the sample goes to the ten largest clones. Specimen: PBMCs. The receptors derive from an older woman in good health and CMV-seropositive.

The chain joins TRBV19 to TRBJ2-7; TRBD2 aligns across 11 bases. This CDR3 contains 15 residues. Germline trimming cut 5 bases from V and 0 bases from J; bases unmatched to any gene: 3. Germline assignment: CDR1 LNHDA and CDR2 SQIVND (reference sequence). The CDR3 loop is CASSLSGGGSYEQYF. Here the CDR3 DNA reads TGTGCCAGTAGTCTTAGCGGGGGGGGCTCCTACGAGCAGTACTTC.

The chain is built from TRBV11-1 and TRBJ2-7; 12 nucleotides align to TRBD2. The J segment lost 5 bases and the V segment lost 2 bases, leaving 10 bases of the junction unmatched. CDR1 SGHAT and CDR2 FQDESV come from the germline V gene (reference sequence). The CDR3 sequence is 17 residues long. The CDR3 DNA sequence: TGTGCCAGCAGCTTACCCCTCTCGACTAGCGGGAGCCACGAGCAGTACTTC. As protein: CASSLPLSTSGSHEQYF.

The chain is built from TRBV7-2 and TRBJ2-7, with 7 bases fitting TRBD2. The CDR3 totals 15 residues. The germline CDR1 and CDR2 sequences are SGHTA and FQGNSA. V was clipped by 3 bases and J by 3 bases; unmatched bases: 8. This CDR3 is CASSFSGLDSYEQYF. The CDR3 bases are TGTGCCAGCAGCTTTTCCGGACTAGACAGCTACGAGCAGTACTTC.

This chain connects TRBV29-1 to TRBJ1-4; TRBD1 might be the D (5 bases). This CDR3 is 14 amino acids long. Between the trimmed V and J ends, which lost 2 bases and 10 bases, there was a span of 17 bases. Germline V gene lookup returns CDR1 SQVTM and CDR2 ANQGSEA. The CDR3 region is CSVETVGLSGKLFF. CDR3 in DNA: TGCAGCGTTGAAACTGTGGGACTCTCGGGAAAACTGTTTTTT.

This clone appeared a few times. V usage is TRBV5-5 and J usage is TRBJ2-7; unclear D gene. This CDR3 comprises 13 residues. V gave up 0 bases and J gave up 7 bases, with 11 bases separating them. Looked up from germline, CDR1 is SGHKS and CDR2 is YYEKEE (reference sequence). CDR3 sequence: CASSLDSVVEQYF. CDR3 DNA sequence: TGTGCCAGCAGCTTGGATTCTGTCGTGGAGCAGTACTTC. Full variable domain (missing parts from reference TRBV5-5 and TRBJ2-7): DAGVTQSPTHLIKTRGQQVTLRCSPISGHKSVSWYQQVLGQGPQFIFQYYEKEERGRGNFPDRFSARQFPNYSSELNVNALLLGDSALYLCASSLDSVVEQYFGPGTRLTVT.

This clone was picked up one time. This chain joins TRBV27 and TRBJ1-2; TRBD1 agrees at 7 bases. CDR3 size: 14 residues. CDR1 and CDR2 from the germline V gene are MNHEY and SMNVEV (reference sequence). Unmatched junction bases numbered 6, after V lost 4 bases and J lost 4 bases. The CDR3 spells CASSSGTASYGYTF. In DNA, the CDR3 is TGTGCCAGCAGTTCCGGGACAGCTAGCTATGGCTACACCTTC.

The rearrangement joins TRBV19 to TRBJ2-1; TRBD2 matches 9 bases. The CDR3 runs to 15 residues. V lost 3 bases, J lost 5 bases, and 5 bases stayed unmatched. Germline CDR1 is LNHDA and CDR2 is SQIVND (reference sequence). The CDR3 spells CASSIKREAHNEQFF. The CDR3 coding sequence is TGTGCCAGTAGTATTAAGCGGGAGGCCCACAATGAGCAGTTCTTC.

The J gene is TRBJ1-3, the V gene TRBV9; TRBD1 is a possible D gene (5 bases). Between the trimmed V and J ends, which lost 0 bases and 2 bases, there was a span of 9 bases. Germline CDR1 is SGDLS and CDR2 is YYNGEE. This CDR3 has 15 residues. In nucleotides, the CDR3 is TGTGCCAGCAGCGTAGCGGAGGGACCTGGAAACACCATATATTTT. Translation: CASSVAEGPGNTIYF. The full variable domain, with the rest looked up from reference TRBV9 and TRBJ1-3, is DSGVTQTPKHLITATGQRVTLRCSPRSGDLSVYWYQQSLDQGLQFLIQYYNGEERAKGNILERFSAQQFPDLHSELNLSSLELGDSALYFCASSVAEGPGNTIYFGEGSWLTVV.

This clone appeared a few times. V gene TRBV4-2 combines with J gene TRBJ2-2, with a tentative D call TRBD2 (5 bases). CDR3 size: 15 residues. Trimming left V 0 bases short and J 6 bases short, with 11 bases between. Per germline, CDR1 LGHNA and CDR2 YNFKEQ. CDR3 nucleotides: TGTGCCAGCAGCCAAGATATGGACTCCCCCGGGGAGCTGTTTTTT. Translation gives CASSQDMDSPGELFF.

The CDR3 DNA sequence: TGCGCCAGCTGGGGGATCGGGGGTGGAGAGACCCAGTACTTC. It encodes CASWGIGGGETQYF. The chain uses TRBV5-1 and TRBJ2-5; D perhaps matches TRBD2 (6 bases). Per the germline V gene, CDR1 is SGHRS and CDR2 is YFSETQ. Trimming left V 7 bases short and J 4 bases short, with 17 bases between. This CDR3 has 14 residues.

V is TRBV19 and J is TRBJ2-1; 9 bases align to TRBD1. V lost 3 bases, J lost 5 bases, and 14 bases stayed unmatched. CDR1 and CDR2 (germline): LNHDA, SQIVND (reference sequence). This CDR3 comprises 18 residues. The CDR3 bases are TGTGCCAGTAGTATCTCCCTTTATCCGGGACAGGGTAACAATGAGCAGTTCTTC. It codes for CASSISLYPGQGNNEQFF.